This is a list of T cell receptor beta chains from one sample in a study of cytomegalovirus exposure and HLA in healthy donors. The protocol was immunoSEQ multiplex PCR, while the TCRdb copy is restricted to in-frame clones and leaves out a portion. The sample lists around 200,000 clones; approximately 84% were seen once. What was sequenced was PBMCs. The source of these receptors is a woman aged 18-30 years in good health and CMV-seropositive. Both conserved end residues are part of each CDR3. D genes are given only for firm matches. Clone size appears in some rows only: once, few, many, or a class for an expanded clone.

j_call d_call v_call clone_size cdr3_aa
TRBJ2-3 . TRBV19 . CASSTAGRSTDTQYF
TRBJ2-3 . TRBV4-3 . CASSQERTDTQYF
TRBJ1-5 . TRBV6-6 . CASSYDGQLKNQPQHF
TRBJ2-2 . TRBV5-1 once CASRANTGELFF
TRBJ1-3 . TRBV11-2 . CASSSIGNTIYF
TRBJ1-1 TRBD1 TRBV19 . CASTGQLMNTEAFF
TRBJ1-2 . TRBV5-4 . CASSLGLGYTF
TRBJ2-1 . TRBV9 . CASSVSSGTPQFF
TRBJ1-2 . TRBV4-3 . CASSQDGNSLYGYTF
TRBJ2-2 . TRBV7-2 . CASSLAPSTGELFF
TRBJ1-2 TRBD1 TRBV7-9 . CASVPWAGGSNYGYTF
TRBJ1-1 TRBD1 TRBV20-1 . CSASGTGPAFF
TRBJ2-7 TRBD1 TRBV5-6 . CASSPQGHEQYF
TRBJ1-2 TRBD1 TRBV6-1 . CASSSQGFYGYTF
TRBJ1-6 . TRBV7-2 few CAERGNSYNSPLHF
TRBJ2-7 . TRBV7-8 . CASSLEDSPTSYEQYF
TRBJ1-1 . TRBV6-6 . CASSGADTEAFF
TRBJ2-7 TRBD1 TRBV29-1 once CSARQGANGEQYF
TRBJ2-3 . TRBV9 . CASSSGPGTDTQYF
TRBJ2-1 TRBD1 TRBV13 . CASKTRGHPGEQFF
TRBJ1-6 . TRBV13 once CASSPVAGSSPLHF
TRBJ2-5 TRBD2 TRBV2 . CASSEKNVWGGTQETQYF
TRBJ2-1 . TRBV2 . CASSPRAYNEQFF
TRBJ2-2 TRBD1 TRBV5-4 . CASSLGDRVFGTGELFF
TRBJ1-4 . TRBV5-1 once CASSLTGRPTNEKLFF
TRBJ2-1 TRBD2 TRBV29-1 . CSVEGGLRGSSYNEQFF
TRBJ2-7 . TRBV5-6 . CASSLGMTGAYEQYF
TRBJ2-3 . TRBV19 . CASSIVSGADTQYF
TRBJ1-2 TRBD1 TRBV7-9 . CASSNLTGVDGYTF
TRBJ1-2 TRBD1 TRBV2 . CASSEEGQGGGYTF
TRBJ1-1 . TRBV5-1 . CASSLEGHGGEAFF
TRBJ1-1 . TRBV28 . CASSLGGGVRTEAFF
TRBJ2-5 . TRBV15 . CATSRGISTGPQKETQYF
TRBJ1-2 TRBD1 TRBV6-1 . CASIKDRAYGYTF
TRBJ1-1 . TRBV9 . CASSPRGGTEAFF
TRBJ1-2 . TRBV7-8 . CASSLREEGYTF
TRBJ1-1 . TRBV6-1 . CASSSNSQGTEAFF
TRBJ1-2 . TRBV5-5 . CASTLSAAATGYTF
TRBJ2-7 . TRBV11-1 . CASSTQPDSAYEQYF
TRBJ2-3 TRBD2 TRBV9 . CASSVSGGKTDTQYF